The 16 T cell receptor beta chains below were found in one sample sequenced in a study of cytomegalovirus exposure and HLA in healthy donors. Primers for the PCR totalled 60 Vbeta and 13 Jbeta. Using immunoSEQ multiplex PCR, the repertoire was profiled, and TCRdb retains in-frame clones only, with some absent. Of 250,000 to 350,000 clones listed, 86% are singletons. Sequencing was done on a sample of PBMCs. These receptor sequences come from a man in his forties in good health and CMV-seropositive.

The chain couples TRBV9 to TRBJ2-3; TRBD1 agrees at 7 bases. The CDR3 length is 16 residues. The ends lost 0 bases at V and 4 bases at J; junction bases unmatched: 8. CDR1 and CDR2 from the germline V gene are SGDLS and YYNGEE. Written as DNA, the CDR3 is TGTGCCAGCAGCGTAGTCCCAGGGGGTAGGGCAGATACGCAGTATTTT. Its translation is CASSVVPGGRADTQYF.

The J gene is TRBJ1-3, the V gene TRBV7-2, with 7 bases that match TRBD1. Per germline, CDR1 SGHTA and CDR2 FQGNSA. This CDR3 contains 14 residues. The V and J ends lost 5 bases and 3 bases, in that order; junction bases with no gene match: 4. The DNA of the CDR3 is TGTGCCAGCAGCCCACAGGGGAATGGAAACACCATATATTTT. The encoded protein is CASSPQGNGNTIYF.

The chain couples TRBV9 to TRBJ2-1, with D possibly being TRBD1 (6 bases). Trimming stripped 3 bases from V and 4 bases from J, with 14 bases between. The CDR3 spans 15 residues. Germline V CDR1 and CDR2: SGDLS, YYNGEE. The CDR3 reads CASSERGSYYNEQFF. As DNA, the CDR3 is TGTGCCAGCAGCGAGAGGGGGTCTTATTACAATGAGCAGTTCTTC.

V usage is TRBV4-1 and J usage is TRBJ2-1; 9 nucleotides match TRBD2. CDR3 size: 16 residues. J lost 7 bases, V lost 5 bases, and 12 bases had no gene match. Per germline, CDR1 MGHRA and CDR2 YSYEKL. The CDR3 protein is CASSALLGGRVNEQFF. The CDR3 region has the DNA TGCGCCAGCAGCGCGCTGCTGGGCGGGAGGGTTAATGAGCAGTTCTTC.

The chain employs TRBV29-1 and TRBJ2-3; D ambiguous. The CDR3 extends over 12 amino acids. V lost 6 bases and J lost 2, with 9 bases in between. Looked up from germline, CDR1 is SQVTM and CDR2 is ANQGSEA. In nucleotides, the CDR3 is TGCAGCGTAACAGACCTCACAGATACGCAGTATTTT. It encodes CSVTDLTDTQYF.

The rearrangement joins TRBV6-6 to TRBJ2-7, with a tentative D call TRBD1 (6 bases). Deletions cut 4 bases from V and 4 bases from J, with 14 bases between. The length of the CDR3 is 14 residues. Germline CDR1 is MNHNY and CDR2 is SVGAGI (reference sequence). The CDR3 DNA is TGTGCCAGCAGTTTGGGGACAAGACAATACGAGCAGTACTTC. It encodes CASSLGTRQYEQYF.

As regards this clone: This sample includes further DNA sequences coding for the same CDR3. V is TRBV6-5 and J is TRBJ2-5; 8 bases are a match to TRBD1. Germline CDR1 reads MNHEY; CDR2 reads SVGAGI. The V segment lost 5 bases and the J segment 3 bases; nucleotides outside the gene matches: 2. The CDR3 consists of 13 residues. The CDR3 nucleotides are TGTGCCAGCAGTGGGACAGGTAAAGAGACCCAGTACTTC. It is translated as CASSGTGKETQYF.

This clone was seen a single time. The V gene is TRBV13, the J gene TRBJ2-7; 8 bases line up with TRBD1. The CDR3 extends over 13 amino acids. CDR1 is PRHDT, CDR2 FYEKMQ, per germline (reference sequence). J was trimmed by 5 bases and V by 4 bases; bases with no gene match: 4. CDR3 in amino acids: CASSSDRGNEQYF. The CDR3 DNA reads as TGTGCCAGCAGCTCTGACAGGGGTAACGAGCAGTACTTC.

The chain has TRBV6-5 and TRBJ1-1; the D gene is possibly TRBD1 (5 bases). Trimming pared 7 bases from V and 7 bases from J, leaving 19 bases between. CDR3 length: 14 amino acids. CDR1 is MNHEY and CDR2 is SVGAGI in the germline V gene. This CDR3 reads CASTLTGRVGEAFF. DNA of the CDR3: TGTGCCAGCACCCTGACGGGCAGGGTGGGTGAAGCTTTCTTT.

V usage is TRBV11-1 and J usage is TRBJ2-5; D perhaps matches TRBD2 (5 bases). Germline-derived CDR1 and CDR2 are SGHAT and FQDESV (reference sequence). Between the trimmed V and J ends, which lost 4 bases and 1 base, there was a span of 10 bases. This CDR3 region has 14 residues. CDR3 sequence (DNA): TGTGCCAGCAGCTCCCAACTAGTCCAAGAGACCCAGTACTTC. Encoded protein: CASSSQLVQETQYF.

The J gene is TRBJ2-7, the V gene TRBV18; 9 positions agree with TRBD1. This CDR3 contains 17 residues. The trim removed 0 bases at V and 1 base at J, leaving 7 bases unmatched. Germline V gene data show CDR1 as KGHSH and CDR2 as LQKENI. This CDR3 is CASSPPVGQGSSYEQYF. The CDR3 DNA follows: TGTGCCAGCTCACCACCGGTAGGACAGGGGTCTTCCTACGAGCAGTACTTC.

The rearrangement links TRBV7-2 to TRBJ2-1; 7 bases line up with TRBD1. The CDR3 length is 14 residues. CDR1 and CDR2 from the germline V gene are SGHTA and FQGNSA. With 10 bases clipped from V and 0 bases from J, the junction kept 6 bases outside the gene matches. In DNA, the CDR3 is TGTGCCACCCAGGGGGTAAACTCCTACAATGAGCAGTTCTTC. Its protein product is CATQGVNSYNEQFF.

The V gene is TRBV20-1, the J gene TRBJ2-1, with D perhaps TRBD1 (6 bases). Trimming took 5 bases from V and 13 from J, leaving 15 bases between them. CDR3 length equals 11 residues. In germline, CDR1 is DFQATT, CDR2 SNEGSKA (reference sequence). CDR3 nucleotides: TGCAGTGCTCTAAAAGCCGGGACACAGTTCTTC. Translated, it gives CSALKAGTQFF.

The chain couples TRBV9 to TRBJ2-5, with a weak D call TRBD2 (5 bases). The germline V gene encodes CDR1 SGDLS and CDR2 YYNGEE. The CDR3 runs to 15 residues. V was pared by 0 bases and J by 2 bases, with 11 bases between. The CDR3 here is CASSVGTGIQETQYF. The CDR3 DNA follows: TGTGCCAGCAGCGTAGGTACGGGAATACAAGAGACCCAGTACTTC.

The chain recombines TRBV6-6 with TRBJ1-2; D call uncertain. Deletions cut 4 bases from V and 8 bases from J, with 14 bases between. In germline, CDR1 is MNHNY, CDR2 SVGAGI (reference sequence). CDR3 length equals 13 residues. The CDR3 region is CASSSPVREGYTF. The CDR3 DNA reads as TGTGCCAGCAGTTCGCCCGTCCGGGAGGGCTACACCTTC.

This clone turned up a few times. CDR3 DNA: TGTGCCAGCAGTGATACAGGGTACCGGGCCTACGAGCAGTACTTC. Its protein product is CASSDTGYRAYEQYF. J is TRBJ2-7 and V is TRBV6-1, with D tentatively TRBD1 (6 bases). This CDR3 comprises 15 residues. V lost 3 bases, J lost 2 bases, and 14 bases lay in between. In germline, CDR1 is MNHNS, CDR2 SASEGT.